This T cell receptor beta chain was identified in a study of blood T cells in healthy people across ages. Using a J-beta primer mix together with a sample-barcoded 5' primer, a second PCR was run for about 7 to 12 cycles. Each cDNA molecule, via a template-switch adaptor with 12 random nucleotides, was tagged. MiXCR, run by TCRdb on the 5' RACE reads, gives a single entry per CDR3 protein. The sample yields about 2 million distinct CDR3 sequences, roughly 52% seen once. The CDR3 totals 15 residues. Germline-derived CDR1 and CDR2 are SGHRS and YFSETQ. Trimming pared 4 bases from V and 1 base from J, leaving 14 bases between. Findings of the study overall: Greater diversity and more naive CD4+ cells were seen in long-lived donors than in aged donors. Using unsorted PBMCs precluded a conclusive naive versus antigen-experienced comparison.

This clonotype was picked up a small number of times. What it binds is unknown. Peripheral blood from each donor was collected in a volume of 8.5 to 10 milliliters. Sequences were obtained from blood. The rearrangement joins TRBV5-1 to TRBJ1-1, with D maybe TRBD1 (5 bases). The TCR sequence derives from a woman aged 40 to 49 in good health. CDR3 loop: CASSTSGTGNTEAFF. The CDR3 DNA sequence: TGCGCCAGCAGCACCTCTGGGACGGGGAACACTGAAGCTTTCTTT.